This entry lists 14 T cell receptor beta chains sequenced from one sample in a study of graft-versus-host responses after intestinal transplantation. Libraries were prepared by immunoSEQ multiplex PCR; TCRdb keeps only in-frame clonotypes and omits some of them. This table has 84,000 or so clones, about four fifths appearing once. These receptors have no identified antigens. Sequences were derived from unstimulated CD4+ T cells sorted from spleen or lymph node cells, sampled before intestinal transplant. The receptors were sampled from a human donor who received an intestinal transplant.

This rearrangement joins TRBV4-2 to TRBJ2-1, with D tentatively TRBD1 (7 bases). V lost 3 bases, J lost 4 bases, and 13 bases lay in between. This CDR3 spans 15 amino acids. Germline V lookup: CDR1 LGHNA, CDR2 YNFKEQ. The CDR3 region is CASSQGAGQYNEQFF. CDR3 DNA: TGTGCCAGCAGCCAGGGGGCGGGACAGTACAATGAGCAGTTCTTC.

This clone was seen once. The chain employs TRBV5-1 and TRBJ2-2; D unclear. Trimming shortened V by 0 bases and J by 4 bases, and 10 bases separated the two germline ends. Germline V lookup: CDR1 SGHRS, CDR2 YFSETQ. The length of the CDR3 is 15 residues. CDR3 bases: TGCGCCAGCAGCTTGGGTTCGTCAGGCACCGGGGAGCTGTTTTTT. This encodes CASSLGSSGTGELFF. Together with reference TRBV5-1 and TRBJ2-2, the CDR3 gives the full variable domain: KAGVTQTPRYLIKTRGQQVTLSCSPISGHRSVSWYQQTPGQGLQFLFEYFSETQRNKGNFPGRFSGRQFSNSRSEMNVSTLELGDSALYLCASSLGSSGTGELFFGEGSRLTVL.

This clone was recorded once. CDR3 protein: CASSDSGGANTGELFF. The DNA for the CDR3 is TGTGCCAGCAGCGATAGCGGGGGGGCGAACACCGGGGAGCTGTTTTTT. The chain combines TRBV5-6 with TRBJ2-2; 11 bases align to TRBD2. V was pared by 4 bases and J by 0 bases, with 2 bases of the junction left unmatched. The CDR3 runs 16 residues. Germline lookup yields CDR1 SGHDT and CDR2 YYEEEE.

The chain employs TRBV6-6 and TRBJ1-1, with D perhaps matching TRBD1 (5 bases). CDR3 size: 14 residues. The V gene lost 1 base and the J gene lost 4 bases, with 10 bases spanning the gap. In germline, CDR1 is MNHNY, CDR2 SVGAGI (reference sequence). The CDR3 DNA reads TGTGCCAGCAGTTACTTGGTAGGGGCCACTGAAGCTTTCTTT. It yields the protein CASSYLVGATEAFF.

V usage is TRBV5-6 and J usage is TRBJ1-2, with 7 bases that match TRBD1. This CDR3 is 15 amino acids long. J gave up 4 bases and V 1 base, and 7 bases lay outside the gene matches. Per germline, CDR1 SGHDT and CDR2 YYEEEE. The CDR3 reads CASSLNTGAAYGYTF. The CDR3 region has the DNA TGTGCCAGCAGCTTGAACACAGGGGCCGCCTATGGCTACACCTTC.

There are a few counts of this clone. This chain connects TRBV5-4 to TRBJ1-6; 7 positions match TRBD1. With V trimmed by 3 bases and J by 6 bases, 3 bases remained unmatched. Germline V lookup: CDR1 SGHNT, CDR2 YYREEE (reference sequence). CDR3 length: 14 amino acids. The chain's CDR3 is CASSSGTVNSPLHF. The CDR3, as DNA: TGTGCCAGCAGCTCGGGGACAGTTAATTCACCCCTCCACTTT.

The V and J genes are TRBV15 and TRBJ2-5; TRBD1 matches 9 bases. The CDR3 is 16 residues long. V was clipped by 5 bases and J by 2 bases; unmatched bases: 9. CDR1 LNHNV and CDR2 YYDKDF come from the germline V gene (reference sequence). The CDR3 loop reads CATSGNHRGPQETQYF. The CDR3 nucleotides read TGTGCCACCAGCGGGAACCACAGGGGGCCACAAGAGACCCAGTACTTC.

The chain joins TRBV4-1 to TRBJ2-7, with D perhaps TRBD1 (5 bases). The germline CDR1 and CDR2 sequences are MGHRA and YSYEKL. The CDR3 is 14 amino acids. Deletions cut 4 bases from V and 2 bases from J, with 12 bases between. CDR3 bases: TGCGCCAGCAGCCGACCTGACAGAGCCTACGAGCAGTACTTC. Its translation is CASSRPDRAYEQYF.

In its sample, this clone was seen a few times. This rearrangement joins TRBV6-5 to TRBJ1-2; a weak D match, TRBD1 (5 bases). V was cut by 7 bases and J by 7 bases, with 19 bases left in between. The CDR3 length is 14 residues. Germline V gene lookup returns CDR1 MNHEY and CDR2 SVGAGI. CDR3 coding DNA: TGTGCCAGCAAGTTTACCGTAGGGGATCCTGGCTACACCTTC. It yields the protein CASKFTVGDPGYTF.

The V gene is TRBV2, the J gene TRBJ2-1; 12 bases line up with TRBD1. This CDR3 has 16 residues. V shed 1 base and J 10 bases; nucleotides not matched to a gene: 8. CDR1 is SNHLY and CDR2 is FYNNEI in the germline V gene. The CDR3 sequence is CASSEEGQGAFAEQFF. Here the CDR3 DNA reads TGTGCCAGCAGTGAAGAGGGACAGGGGGCTTTTGCGGAGCAGTTCTTC.

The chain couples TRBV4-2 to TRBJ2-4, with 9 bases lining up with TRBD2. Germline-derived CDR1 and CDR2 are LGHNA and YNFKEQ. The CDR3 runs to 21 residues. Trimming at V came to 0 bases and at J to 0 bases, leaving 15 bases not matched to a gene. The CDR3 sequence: CASSQEGAGGLGNKAKNIQYF. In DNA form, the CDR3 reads TGTGCCAGCAGCCAAGAAGGGGCGGGAGGGTTGGGGAATAAAGCCAAAAACATTCAGTACTTC.

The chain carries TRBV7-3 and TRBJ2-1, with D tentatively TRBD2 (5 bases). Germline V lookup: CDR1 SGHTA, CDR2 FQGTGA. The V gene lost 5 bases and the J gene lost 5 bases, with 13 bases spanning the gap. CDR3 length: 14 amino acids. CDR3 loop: CASSREGGNNEQFF. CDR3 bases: TGTGCCAGCAGCCGCGAAGGAGGCAACAATGAGCAGTTCTTC. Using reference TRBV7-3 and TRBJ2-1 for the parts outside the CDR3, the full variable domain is GAGVSQTPSNKVTEKGKYVELRCDPISGHTALYWYRQSLGQGPEFLIYFQGTGAADDSGLPNDRFFAVRPEGSVSTLKIQRTERGDSAVYLCASSREGGNNEQFFGPGTRLTVL.

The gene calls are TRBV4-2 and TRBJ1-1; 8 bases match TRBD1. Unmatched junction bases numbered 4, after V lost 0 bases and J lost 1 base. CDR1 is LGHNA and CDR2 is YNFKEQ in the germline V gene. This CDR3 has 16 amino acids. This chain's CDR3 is CASSQDPGQGNTEAFF. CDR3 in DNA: TGTGCCAGCAGCCAAGACCCCGGACAGGGGAACACTGAAGCTTTCTTT.

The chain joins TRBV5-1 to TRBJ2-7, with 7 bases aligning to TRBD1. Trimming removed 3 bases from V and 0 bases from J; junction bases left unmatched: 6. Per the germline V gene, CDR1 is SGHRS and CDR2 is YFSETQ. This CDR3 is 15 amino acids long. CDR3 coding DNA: TGCGCCAGCAGCTCGGACAGGCAAAGCTCCTACGAGCAGTACTTC. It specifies CASSSDRQSSYEQYF.